Given below is one T cell receptor beta chain in context. Its antigen target is currently unknown. No base qualities exist here, and no much larger clone lies one base off it. The entry originates in a study of cytomegalovirus exposure and HLA in healthy donors (dated by TCRdb to the late 2010s). Regarding the research as a whole: The 650 to 800 repertoires of the first cohort and the roughly 110 validation repertoires were produced on the same platform, according to a later analysis. The study was designed to test whether signatures of past pathogen exposure could be identified by cataloging public T cell receptors. In addition to the first cohort of hundreds of subjects, a separate validation cohort of approximately 130 different subjects was used. The study combined high-throughput TCR immunosequencing, statistical association of individual TCRs with disease status, and machine learning to predict cytomegalovirus infection status. Beyond this particular receptor, the publication reports: Most TCR sequences were observed very rarely across donors, whereas some public TCRs were present in many individuals. In both the original and validation cohorts, the classifier was reported to diagnose cytomegalovirus status with high specificity and sensitivity. A later analysis lacked HLA typing for the validation cohort, so it scored co-occurrence in that cohort across all 120 or so repertoires. A later analysis found that TCRs clustered in the first cohort also tended to co-occur in the 100 to 150 validation repertoires, with approximately 95% of cluster scores above 0. In the study, around 150 TCR beta chains were listed as associated with cytomegalovirus. In vitro tests confirmed that a few of the cytomegalovirus-associated TCR beta chains recognize cytomegalovirus antigens. It was suggested by the authors that the approach could potentially be generalized to other disease states and immunological phenotypes.

Compared with germline, V lacks 3 bases and J lacks 4 bases; bases without a gene match: 1. Taken from cysteine to phenylalanine, the CDR3 has 14 residues. Only CDR3 DNA remains: 42 bases, in frame from the first base. From the germline V gene, CDR1 is SGHRS and CDR2 is YFSETQ. Library preparation used the immunoSEQ multiplex PCR assay. Per the authors' processing: To diagnose cytomegalovirus status from the catalog of TCR beta chain sequences, a statistical classification framework was built. As stored in TCRdb, this immuneACCESS dataset retains in-frame rearrangements with V and J assigned. A fraction of the clones does not appear; measured against another copy, unresolved V genes explain less than half of the discrepancy, and the remainder lacks a known reason. V, J and clone size were drawn from that table, and D and trimming were deduced from the DNA. In all, the sample holds roughly 130,000 clones, and roughly four fifths of those were seen once. The ten largest clones capture almost 1.5% of the sample.

Donors formed part of the validation cohort, which comprised over a hundred subjects and was distinct from the first cohort of over 500 subjects. This sequence was found in a young woman in good health and CMV-seronegative. Recombination connected TRBV5-1 to TRBJ2-2; TRBD1 lines up with 9 middle nucleotides. The sample comprised PBMCs. The CDR3 protein: CASSSQGATGELFF. The sequenced DNA: TGCGCCAGCAGCTCACAGGGGGCCACCGGGGAGCTGTTTTTT.